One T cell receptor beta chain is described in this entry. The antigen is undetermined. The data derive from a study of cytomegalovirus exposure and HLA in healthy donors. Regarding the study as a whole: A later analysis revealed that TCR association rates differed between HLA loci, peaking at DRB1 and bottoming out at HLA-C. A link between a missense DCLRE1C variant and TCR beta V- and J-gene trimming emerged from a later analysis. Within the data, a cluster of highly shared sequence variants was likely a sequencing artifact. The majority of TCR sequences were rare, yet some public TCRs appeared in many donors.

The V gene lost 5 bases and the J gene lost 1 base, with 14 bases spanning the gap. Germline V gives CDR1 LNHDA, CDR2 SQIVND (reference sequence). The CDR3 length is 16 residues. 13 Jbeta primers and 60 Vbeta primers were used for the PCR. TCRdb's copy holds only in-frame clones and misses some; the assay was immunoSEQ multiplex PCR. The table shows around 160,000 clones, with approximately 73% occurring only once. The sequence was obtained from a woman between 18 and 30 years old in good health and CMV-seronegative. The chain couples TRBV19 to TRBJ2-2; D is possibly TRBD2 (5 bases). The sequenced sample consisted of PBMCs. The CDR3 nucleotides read TGTGCCAGTAGTCCCCCGGCTGCGGGGAACACCGGGGAGCTGTTTTTT. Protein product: CASSPPAAGNTGELFF. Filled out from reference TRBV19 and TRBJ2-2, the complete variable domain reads DGGITQSPKYLFRKEGQNVTLSCEQNLNHDAMYWYRQDPGQGLRLIYYSQIVNDFQKGDIAEGYSVSREKKESFPLTVTSAQKNPTAFYLCASSPPAAGNTGELFFGEGSRLTVL.